This is a list of T cell receptor beta chains from one sample in a study of regulatory T cells in long-lasting Graves disease. TCRdb reanalysed the multiplex PCR reads using MiXCR and keeps one entry per CDR3 protein. The data contain approximately 350,000 distinct CDR3 sequences, around 15% of them singletons. These same records also appear under a second study, on T cells in Graves' hyperthyroidism and ophthalmopathy.

Material: peripheral blood mononuclear cells (PBMCs), obtained at new diagnosis, from a patient treated with antithyroid drugs. Receptors were obtained from a woman aged 18-35 years with Graves disease. The CDR3 runs from the conserved cysteine through the conserved F or W. The D gene is left open where the match is weak. The size entry is marked missing in some rows and otherwise reads once, few, many or a size class.

cdr3_aa cdr3_nt j_call clone_size v_call d_call
CATSRYRGGTEAFF TGTGCCACCAGCAGATACAGGGGCGGCACTGAAGCTTTCTTT TRBJ1-1 many TRBV15 TRBD1
CASSSLSGGNYGYTF TGTGCCAGCAGTTCCCTGTCAGGGGGCAACTATGGCTACACCTTC TRBJ1-2 many TRBV6-2/TRBV6-3 TRBD1
CASSPPGQGYEKLFF TGTGCCAGCTCACCACCGGGACAGGGGTATGAAAAACTGTTTTTT TRBJ1-4 few TRBV18 TRBD1
CASSFPSRQRTNEKLFF TGTGCCAGCAGTTTCCCATCCAGACAGAGAACTAATGAAAAACTGTTTTTT TRBJ1-4 many TRBV28 NA
CASSSRRDESIAKNIQYF TGTGCCAGCAGTTCTCGACGGGACGAAAGCATCGCCAAAAACATTCAGTACTTC TRBJ2-4 many TRBV6-5 NA
CASRQTGLETQYF TGTGCCAGCAGACAGACAGGTCTGGAGACCCAGTACTTC TRBJ2-5 many TRBV6-1 NA
CASSPGALYEQYF TGTGCCAGCAGCCCCGGGGCCTTGTACGAGCAGTACTTC TRBJ2-7 few TRBV6-2/TRBV6-3 NA
CASSPFVPTSGRAIQYF TGTGCCAGCAGCCCCTTTGTTCCGACTAGCGGGAGGGCCATTCAGTACTTC TRBJ2-4 many TRBV7-6 TRBD2
CASSSQGAPTDTQYF TGTGCCAGCAGCTCACAGGGGGCACCGACAGATACGCAGTATTTT TRBJ2-3 NA TRBV9 TRBD1
CASSPGGTPGNTIYF TGTGCCAGCAGCCCAGGAGGGACACCAGGAAACACCATATATTTT TRBJ1-3 many TRBV3-1 NA
CSVETGQPYEQYF TGCAGCGTTGAAACGGGACAGCCCTACGAGCAGTACTTC TRBJ2-7 many TRBV29-1 TRBD1
CASSLGAGGYQPQHF TGTGCCAGCAGCTTAGGGGCAGGGGGCTACCAGCCCCAGCATTTT TRBJ1-5 many TRBV7-9 TRBD1
CASSPVDTDTQYF TGTGCCAGCAGCCCCGTTGACACAGATACGCAGTATTTT TRBJ2-3 many TRBV7-9 NA
CASSDTGGAGDEQFF TGTGCCAGCAGCGACACAGGGGGCGCGGGGGATGAGCAGTTCTTC TRBJ2-1 many TRBV9 TRBD1
CASSQDLWGNWGSGANVLTF TGTGCCAGCAGCCAAGACCTGTGGGGCAACTGGGGCTCTGGGGCCAACGTCCTGACTTTC TRBJ2-6 NA TRBV4-2 NA
CASSQGSGSQAETQYF TGTGCCAGCAGCCAAGGTTCAGGATCCCAGGCCGAGACCCAGTACTTC TRBJ2-5 many TRBV4-2 NA
CASRPTGETEAFF TGTGCCAGTAGACCAACAGGGGAAACTGAAGCTTTCTTT TRBJ1-1 NA TRBV19 TRBD1
CASSLALASSYNSPLHF TGTGCCAGCAGCTTGGCTCTAGCAAGCTCCTATAATTCACCCCTCCACTTT TRBJ1-6 few TRBV5-8 NA
CASSSLQGRGVGYTF TGTGCCAGCAGTTCATTACAGGGACGGGGGGTCGGCTACACCTTC TRBJ1-2 few TRBV27 NA
CASSLERTGTETQYF TGTGCCAGCAGCTTAGAAAGGACAGGGACAGAGACCCAGTACTTC TRBJ2-5 NA TRBV11-2 TRBD1
CASSQTTRQPQHF TGTGCCAGCAGCCAGACGACCCGTCAGCCCCAGCATTTT TRBJ1-5 many TRBV3-1 NA
CASSLDSLYGYTF TGTGCCAGCAGCCTGGACAGCTTGTATGGCTACACCTTC TRBJ1-2 NA TRBV5-1 NA
CASSYGGQGSYEQYF TGTGCCAGCAGTTACGGGGGACAGGGTTCCTACGAGCAGTACTTC TRBJ2-7 NA TRBV6-9 TRBD1
CASSPGTGLGVLTF TGTGCCAGCAGCCCCGGGACAGGCTTAGGGGTCCTGACTTTC TRBJ2-6 many TRBV3-1 TRBD1